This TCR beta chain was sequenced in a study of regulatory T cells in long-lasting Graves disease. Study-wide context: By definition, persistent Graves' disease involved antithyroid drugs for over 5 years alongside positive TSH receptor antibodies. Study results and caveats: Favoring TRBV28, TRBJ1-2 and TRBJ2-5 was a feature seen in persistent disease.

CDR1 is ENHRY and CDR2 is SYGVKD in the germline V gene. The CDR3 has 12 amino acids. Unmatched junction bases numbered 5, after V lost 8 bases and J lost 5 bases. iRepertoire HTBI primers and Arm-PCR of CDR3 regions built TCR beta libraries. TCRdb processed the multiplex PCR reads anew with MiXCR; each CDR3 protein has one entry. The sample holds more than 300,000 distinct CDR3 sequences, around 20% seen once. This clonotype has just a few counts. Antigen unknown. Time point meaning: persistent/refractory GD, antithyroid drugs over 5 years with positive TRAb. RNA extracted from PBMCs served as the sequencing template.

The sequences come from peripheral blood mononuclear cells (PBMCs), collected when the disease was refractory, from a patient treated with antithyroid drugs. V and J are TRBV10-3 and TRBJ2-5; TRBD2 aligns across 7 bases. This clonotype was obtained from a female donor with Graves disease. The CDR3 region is CAIGGVEETQYF. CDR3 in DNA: TGTGCCATCGGGGGGGTGGAGGAGACCCAGTACTTC.